Listed below are T cell receptor beta chains from one sample, sequenced in a study of vaccination and CD4 T cells after COVID-19. Each CDR3 protein is one row after TCRdb ran MiXCR on the PCR reads. There are about 20,000 distinct CDR3 sequences in the sample; 45% to 70% occur only once, and 16% lies in the top ten. Their target antigens are unknown. Input material: CD4+ T cells from blood, cultured in vitro. Receptors originate from a human donor who had recovered from COVID-19. Each CDR3 is given with its conserved first and last residue. A D gene is named only where the DNA matches it firmly. Rows may omit the clone size; those that give it use once, few, many or a size class.

v_gene,abundance,d_gene,j_gene,len,CDR3aa,CDR3nt
TRBV7-9,few,TRBD1,TRBJ2-2,18,CASSLEAGGSGFTGELFF,TGTGCCAGCAGCTTAGAGGCAGGGGGCTCGGGCTTTACCGGGGAGCTGTTTTTT
TRBV11-2,-,-,TRBJ1-1,13,CASSLAILTEAFF,TGTGCCAGCAGCTTAGCAATCCTCACTGAAGCTTTCTTT
TRBV6-2/TRBV6-3,few,-,TRBJ2-5,14,CASSYSDSRGTQYF,TGTGCCAGCAGTTACTCGGACTCTAGAGGGACCCAGTACTTC
TRBV2,few,-,TRBJ2-3,14,CASSDRMSTDTQYF,TGTGCCAGCAGTGATAGGATGAGCACAGATACGCAGTATTTT
TRBV20-1,-,-,TRBJ2-1,14,CSARELAGYNEQFF,TGCAGTGCTAGAGAACTAGCCGGCTACAATGAGCAGTTCTTC
TRBV6-1,-,TRBD1,TRBJ2-2,14,CASRTGSEAGELFF,TGTGCCAGCAGGACAGGGTCGGAAGCCGGGGAGCTGTTTTTT
TRBV5-1,-,TRBD1,TRBJ2-5,13,CASARDSQETQYF,TGCGCCAGCGCTAGGGACAGCCAAGAGACCCAGTACTTC
TRBV27,-,-,TRBJ1-1,14,CASSPRGLNTEAFF,TGTGCCAGCAGCCCCCGTGGGCTGAACACTGAAGCTTTCTTT
TRBV9,-,-,TRBJ1-3,14,CASSVPGAGNTIYF,TGTGCCAGCAGCGTACCAGGGGCTGGAAACACCATATATTTT
TRBV7-9,once,-,TRBJ2-5,17,CASSLYRTGPGAETQYF,TGTGCCAGCAGCTTATATCGGACGGGTCCAGGGGCGGAGACCCAGTACTTC
TRBV29-1,-,TRBD1,TRBJ1-1,12,CSGGQGGTEAFF,TGCAGCGGGGGACAGGGAGGTACTGAAGCTTTCTTT
TRBV11-2,few,TRBD2,TRBJ2-3,17,CASSQRTSGLPGDTQYF,TGTGCCAGCAGCCAACGGACTAGCGGGCTCCCCGGAGATACGCAGTATTTT
TRBV24-1,once,TRBD1,TRBJ2-1,14,CATRGQEYYNEQFF,TGTGCCACCAGGGGACAGGAGTACTACAATGAGCAGTTCTTC
TRBV27,-,-,TRBJ2-3,13,CASSFTFTDTQYF,TGTGCCAGCAGTTTTACCTTTACAGATACGCAGTATTTT
TRBV7-8,-,-,TRBJ1-5,16,CVSSQGGGNSNQPQHF,TGTGTCAGCAGCCAGGGAGGGGGTAATAGCAATCAGCCCCAGCATTTT
TRBV28,once,-,TRBJ1-2,13,CASSFEGYYGYTF,TGTGCCAGCAGTTTTGAGGGGTACTATGGCTACACCTTC
TRBV19,few,-,TRBJ2-1,12,CATRGGRNEQFF,TGTGCCACCCGAGGCGGTAGGAATGAGCAGTTCTTC
TRBV28,few,-,TRBJ1-1,15,CASSLPAKLNTEAFF,TGTGCCAGCAGTTTACCGGCAAAACTGAACACTGAAGCTTTCTTT
TRBV18,few,-,TRBJ1-6,15,CASSPTRQGSSPLHF,TGTGCCAGCTCCCCTACACGGCAGGGGAGTTCACCCCTCCACTTT
TRBV20-1,-,-,TRBJ2-5,13,CSARVGGAETQYF,TGCAGTGCTAGGGTGGGGGGCGCAGAGACCCAGTACTTC
TRBV2,-,TRBD2,TRBJ2-3,17,CASRAQLAGGHTDTQYF,TGTGCCAGCAGAGCCCAACTAGCGGGGGGGCATACAGATACGCAGTATTTT
TRBV15,-,-,TRBJ2-2,12,CAAGQDTGELFF,TGTGCCGCCGGCCAGGACACCGGGGAGCTGTTTTTT
TRBV19,few,-,TRBJ2-5,12,CASSNRVETQYF,TGTGCCAGTAGTAACAGGGTGGAGACCCAGTACTTC
TRBV9,-,TRBD2,TRBJ2-3,16,CASSQGTSGRTDTQYF,TGTGCCAGCAGCCAAGGGACTAGCGGGAGGACAGATACGCAGTATTTT
TRBV7-2,few,TRBD2,TRBJ2-1,17,CASSFRLAGVGLNEQFF,TGTGCCAGCAGCTTCCGACTAGCGGGAGTGGGCTTAAATGAGCAGTTCTTC
TRBV20-1,-,TRBD1,TRBJ2-6,17,CSASGAGGYRGANVLTF,TGCAGTGCTAGTGGGGCAGGGGGCTATCGTGGGGCCAACGTCCTGACTTTC
TRBV7-2,-,-,TRBJ2-5,15,CASSLAGARQETQYF,TGTGCCAGCAGCTTAGCGGGTGCACGCCAAGAGACCCAGTACTTC
TRBV7-2,-,-,TRBJ2-7,15,CASSPDPFSTYEQYF,TGTGCCAGCAGCCCGGACCCCTTTTCAACCTACGAGCAGTACTTC
TRBV11-3,-,TRBD1,TRBJ1-5,13,CASSRDSSQPQHF,TGTGCCAGCAGCCGGGACAGTTCCCAGCCCCAGCATTTT
TRBV19,-,TRBD1,TRBJ1-6,15,CASSPQGAKGSPLHF,TGTGCCAGTAGCCCACAGGGGGCAAAGGGTTCACCCCTCCACTTT
TRBV11-1,few,-,TRBJ2-1,12,CASSHRTNEQFF,TGTGCCAGCAGCCACCGGACCAATGAGCAGTTCTTC
TRBV7-2,few,-,TRBJ2-3,17,CASSLGGRGLSTDTQYF,TGTGCCAGCAGCTTGGGCGGTCGGGGCCTCTCCACAGATACGCAGTATTTT
TRBV20-1,-,TRBD1,TRBJ1-5,14,CSAREGTGFQPQHF,TGCAGTGCTAGAGAAGGGACAGGGTTTCAGCCCCAGCATTTT
TRBV27,-,TRBD1,TRBJ1-1,14,CASSPRGGNTEAFF,TGTGCCAGCAGTCCCAGGGGGGGGAACACTGAAGCTTTCTTT
TRBV2,-,TRBD2,TRBJ2-3,17,CASSEGLAGDRTDTQYF,TGTGCCAGCAGCGAGGGACTAGCGGGGGACAGGACAGATACGCAGTATTTT
TRBV7-9,once,-,TRBJ2-6,12,CASSSGANVLTF,TGTGCCAGCAGCTCTGGGGCCAACGTCCTGACTTTC
TRBV11-3,-,TRBD2,TRBJ2-1,15,CASSLTSASYNEQFF,TGTGCCAGCAGCTTAACTAGCGCCTCCTACAATGAGCAGTTCTTC
TRBV20-1,-,-,TRBJ1-1,13,CSASRAEWTEAFF,TGCAGTGCTTCCAGGGCAGAATGGACTGAAGCTTTCTTT
TRBV20-1,-,TRBD1,TRBJ1-1,16,CSAIPGTGGMNTEAFF,TGCAGTGCTATCCCCGGGACAGGTGGGATGAACACTGAAGCTTTCTTT
TRBV11-2,-,-,TRBJ1-6,11,CASGNNSPLHF,TGTGCCTCAGGGAATAATTCACCCCTCCACTTT
TRBV20-1,-,TRBD2,TRBJ2-7,14,CSARDAGRPYEQYF,TGCAGTGCTAGAGATGCCGGGAGGCCCTACGAGCAGTACTTC
TRBV20-1,-,-,TRBJ2-3,17,CSLTSHQLFAGTDTQYF,TGCAGTCTAACTAGTCACCAACTTTTCGCTGGCACAGATACGCAGTATTTT
TRBV7-4,few,-,TRBJ1-5,13,CASTRQSNQPQHF,TGTGCCAGCACCCGACAGAGCAATCAGCCCCAGCATTTT
TRBV7-2,-,-,TRBJ2-3,17,CASSLGLAPVRADTQYF,TGTGCCAGCAGCTTAGGCCTGGCCCCCGTGCGCGCAGATACGCAGTATTTT
TRBV6-1,-,-,TRBJ1-2,12,CASSPPEASYTF,TGTGCCAGCAGTCCCCCAGAAGCAAGCTACACCTTC
TRBV2,few,-,TRBJ1-1,14,CASSFGGGDTEAFF,TGTGCCAGCAGTTTCGGCGGAGGAGACACTGAAGCTTTCTTT